What follows are 20 T cell receptor beta chains derived from one specimen sequenced in a study of identifying expanded T cells in peripheral blood. Only in-frame clones appear in the TCRdb table, and some are missing; sequencing was by immunoSEQ multiplex PCR. This sample has over 85,000 clones, with around 84% found just once. The sequenced sample consisted of blood. These TCRs come from a person between 18 and 70 years old in good health.

The J gene is TRBJ2-5, the V gene TRBV6-5; tentative D call: TRBD2 (6 bases). CDR1 MNHEY and CDR2 SVGAGI come from the germline V gene. The CDR3 runs 14 residues. Deletions cut 5 bases from V and 4 bases from J, with 14 bases between. CDR3 in DNA: TGTGCCAGCAGTATACTAGCTGGAGCAGAGACCCAGTACTTC. It is translated as CASSILAGAETQYF.

The V call is TRBV7-9, the J call TRBJ2-2; the D is unclear. This CDR3 contains 11 residues. CDR1 and CDR2 (germline): SEHNR, FQNEAQ (reference sequence). V was pared by 2 bases and J by 5 bases, with 0 bases between. The DNA for the CDR3 is TGTGCCAGCAGCTTAACCGGGGAGCTGTTTTTT. Protein product: CASSLTGELFF. The variable domain in full, with the rest retrieved from reference TRBV7-9 and TRBJ2-2, is DTGVSQNPRHKITKRGQNVTFRCDPISEHNRLYWYRQTLGQGPEFLTYFQNEAQLEKSRLLSDRFSAERPKGSFSTLEIQRTEQGDSAMYLCASSLTGELFFGEGSRLTVL.

This rearrangement joins TRBV11-3 to TRBJ1-2; unclear D gene. V dropped 4 bases and J dropped 2 bases, with 11 bases sitting between them. Germline V CDR1 and CDR2: SGHNT, YENEEA. The CDR3 runs 14 residues. The CDR3 nucleotides are TGTGCCAGCAGCTCGACGTCGGGGAACTATGGCTACACCTTC. It specifies CASSSTSGNYGYTF.

This clone has just one count. This rearrangement joins TRBV7-9 to TRBJ1-4, with a weak D call TRBD1 (6 bases). The germline V gene encodes CDR1 SEHNR and CDR2 FQNEAQ (reference sequence). V lost 5 bases, J lost 5 bases, and 21 bases lay in between. The CDR3 covers 17 residues. The CDR3 here is CASSLPPRGGGNEKLFF. CDR3 bases: TGTGCCAGCAGCCTCCCCCCTAGGGGAGGGGGAAATGAAAAACTGTTTTTT.

This clone was recorded only once. The rearrangement joins TRBV11-3 to TRBJ2-3; 9 positions match TRBD2. CDR1 is SGHNT, CDR2 YENEEA, per germline. The CDR3 contains 17 residues. J was trimmed by 2 bases and V by 5 bases; bases with no gene match: 11. CDR3 in amino acids: CASSPSASGVITDTQYF. The CDR3, as DNA: TGTGCCAGCAGCCCCTCGGCTAGCGGGGTGATCACAGATACGCAGTATTTT.

The gene calls are TRBV6-1 and TRBJ2-7; no reliable D call. There are 11 residues in the CDR3. V was cut by 6 bases and J by 5 bases, with 8 bases left in between. The germline V gene has CDR1 MNHNS and CDR2 SASEGT. The CDR3 sequence: CASRGTHEQYF. The CDR3 region has the DNA TGTGCCAGCAGGGGTACCCACGAGCAGTACTTC.

This CDR3 reads CAIRLNTEAFF. CDR3 in DNA: TGTGCCATCAGACTGAACACTGAAGCTTTCTTT. The genes are TRBV10-3 and TRBJ1-1; D is ambiguous. The CDR3 contains 11 residues. CDR1 is ENHRY, CDR2 SYGVKD, per germline. V was pared by 6 bases and J by 0 bases, with 2 bases between.

This chain uses TRBV18 with TRBJ2-1, with 8 bases aligning to TRBD1. Germline assignment: CDR1 KGHSH and CDR2 LQKENI. V lost 3 bases, J lost 6 bases, and 4 bases stayed unmatched. The CDR3 length is 14 residues. The CDR3 here is CASSPPGTGNEQFF. CDR3 bases: TGTGCCAGCTCACCTCCCGGGACAGGCAATGAGCAGTTCTTC.

The V call is TRBV11-2, the J call TRBJ1-6; 10 nucleotides match TRBD1. The CDR3 covers 15 residues. J was trimmed by 9 bases and V by 3 bases; bases with no gene match: 5. Germline-derived CDR1 and CDR2 are SGHAT and FQNNGV. The CDR3 DNA follows: TGTGCCAGCAGCTTGACAGGGGGCTTTGGTTCACCCCTCCACTTT. Translated, it gives CASSLTGGFGSPLHF.

The rearrangement joins TRBV11-3 to TRBJ2-7; possibly TRBD1 for D (6 bases). The V gene lost 3 bases and the J gene lost 2 bases, with 14 bases spanning the gap. The CDR3 is 15 residues long. Germline CDR1 is SGHNT and CDR2 is YENEEA. In DNA form, the CDR3 reads TGTGCCAGCAGCTTCTCCGGGACACAGCCCTACGAGCAGTACTTC. Residues: CASSFSGTQPYEQYF.

The chain combines TRBV5-4 with TRBJ2-1; possible D gene TRBD1, 7 bases. V dropped 2 bases and J dropped 5 bases, with 20 bases sitting between them. Germline V gene lookup returns CDR1 SGHNT and CDR2 YYREEE (reference sequence). CDR3 length equals 17 residues. CDR3 bases: TGTGCCAGCAGCTTAGGGGGCGGGACACTTAACGACAATGAGCAGTTCTTC. Translation gives CASSLGGGTLNDNEQFF.

A single count supports this clone. The V call is TRBV7-6, the J call TRBJ2-1, with D tentatively TRBD1 or TRBD2 (5 bases each). V was trimmed by 3 bases and J by 1 base, leaving 13 bases between them. CDR3 length: 16 residues. Germline values: CDR1 SGHVS, CDR2 FNYEAQ. Written as DNA, the CDR3 is TGTGCCAGCAGCTTTCCCGGGACGTCGTCCTACAATGAGCAGTTCTTC. This gives the protein CASSFPGTSSYNEQFF.

The CDR3 DNA reads TGTGCCTGGAGTTTAAACACCGGGGAGCTGTTTTTT. It encodes CAWSLNTGELFF. This chain uses TRBV30 with TRBJ2-2; D unclear. CDR3 size: 12 residues. V was shortened by 2 bases and J by 2 bases, with 3 bases between the two germline ends. Germline V lookup: CDR1 GTSNPN, CDR2 SVGIG (reference sequence).

The V gene is TRBV6-1, the J gene TRBJ1-2, with 7 bases aligning to TRBD1. The CDR3 has 15 residues. Germline-derived CDR1 and CDR2 are MNHNS and SASEGT. Losses at the gene ends were 8 bases for V and 0 bases for J; bases not matched to a gene: 9. CDR3 sequence: CASHYRGRTNYGYTF. CDR3 bases: TGTGCCAGCCATTACAGGGGACGAACTAACTATGGCTACACCTTC.

This CDR3 is CASSQAGTGGLYEQYF. The CDR3 nucleotides read TGTGCCAGCAGCCAAGCCGGGACAGGGGGCCTCTACGAGCAGTACTTC. This sequence joins TRBV14 and TRBJ2-7; 12 bases are a match to TRBD1. Germline lookup yields CDR1 SGHDN and CDR2 FVKESK. The CDR3 loop spans 16 amino acids. V was pared by 1 base and J by 3 bases, with 4 bases of the junction left unmatched.

The chain couples TRBV29-1 to TRBJ1-2, with TRBD1 identical over 8 bases. V dropped 7 bases and J dropped 1; count of bases not matched to a gene: 5. Germline CDR1 and CDR2: SQVTM and ANQGSEA. This CDR3 comprises 13 residues. The CDR3 coding sequence is TGCAGCGGTACAGGGGGGGATAACTATGGCTACACCTTC. Protein product: CSGTGGDNYGYTF.

The chain carries TRBV12-5 and TRBJ2-1; TRBD2 matches 7 bases. Germline CDR1 is LGHNT and CDR2 is FRNRAP. The CDR3 extends over 18 amino acids. With V trimmed by 4 bases and J by 6 bases, 18 bases remained unmatched. The CDR3 reads CASGSTIRAGLGFNEQFF. CDR3 nucleotide sequence: TGTGCTAGTGGTTCCACTATCAGAGCGGGGTTAGGCTTCAATGAGCAGTTCTTC. Full variable domain (rest looked up from reference TRBV12-5 and TRBJ2-1): DARVTQTPRHKVTEMGQEVTMRCQPILGHNTVFWYRQTMMQGLELLAYFRNRAPLDDSGMPKDRFSAEMPDATLATLKIQPSEPRDSAVYFCASGSTIRAGLGFNEQFFGPGTRLTVL.

This rearrangement joins TRBV15 to TRBJ1-1; D unclear. This CDR3 has 15 residues. The V end was cut by 1 base, the J end by 4 bases, with 13 bases between. CDR1 and CDR2 (germline): LNHNV, YYDKDF (reference sequence). CDR3 region: CATSRGDLWVTEAFF. The DNA for the CDR3 is TGTGCCACCAGCAGAGGCGACTTGTGGGTCACTGAAGCTTTCTTT. Based on the CDR3 plus reference TRBV15 and TRBJ1-1, the full variable domain is DAMVIQNPRYQVTQFGKPVTLSCSQTLNHNVMYWYQQKSSQAPKLLFHYYDKDFNNEADTPDNFQSRRPNTSFCFLDIRSPGLGDTAMYLCATSRGDLWVTEAFFGQGTRLTVV.

The genes are TRBV6-1 and TRBJ2-2; the D is unclear. Per the germline V gene, CDR1 is MNHNS and CDR2 is SASEGT. The CDR3 totals 15 residues. V lost 6 bases and J lost 1, with 12 bases in between. CDR3 protein: CASRSRTENTGELFF. The CDR3 DNA follows: TGTGCCAGCAGATCCAGGACGGAGAACACCGGGGAGCTGTTTTTT.

The chain carries TRBV6-5 and TRBJ2-2; maybe TRBD1 (5 bases). The germline V gene has CDR1 MNHEY and CDR2 SVGAGI. The CDR3 spans 14 residues. The V end lost 4 bases, the J end lost 6 bases, and 12 bases lay between the germline ends. The CDR3 DNA reads TGTGCCAGCAGTTTTTCGCAGGGCGCCGGGGAGCTGTTTTTT. Protein product: CASSFSQGAGELFF.